The next 8 T cell receptor beta chains were all read from a single sample in a study of tumor-infiltrating lymphocytes in primary liver carcinoma. Reverse transcription of around 500 ng total RNA with a constant-region primer produced TCR beta cDNA. ARM-PCR, slightly modified, supplied the TCR beta libraries through three nested multiplex PCR rounds. In the first two PCR rounds, TRBV1-TRBV30 forward primers were paired with a C-beta reverse primer, and each round lasted approximately 10 cycles. TCRdb used MiXCR to reprocess the multiplex PCR reads, holding one entry per CDR3 protein. The profile covers about 180,000 distinct CDR3 sequences, with roughly 60% appearing a single time and 65% to 80% taken by the ten largest. Blood RNA originated from unsorted whole blood, with germline DNA additionally extracted. What was sequenced was peripheral blood. The origin of the receptors is a man aged 35 to 55 with primary liver carcinoma and hepatitis B virus infection.

Remarks on this clonotype: One end of the junction is discordant with germline, which a read error may explain. The rearrangement uses TRBV11-2 and TRBJ2-3; tentatively, D is TRBD1 or TRBD2 (6 bases each). Germline CDR1 is SGHAT and CDR2 is FQNNGV. The CDR3 loop spans 14 amino acids. The DNA of the CDR3 is TGTGCCAGCAGTTTAGATGTGGGAAGGGGGGTGCAGTATTTT. Encoded protein: CASSLDVGRGVQYF.

The chain uses TRBV29-1 and TRBJ2-2, with 7 bases fitting TRBD2. Germline lookup yields CDR1 SQVTM and CDR2 ANQGSEA. With 2 bases clipped from V and 1 base from J, the junction kept 4 bases outside the gene matches. CDR3 length: 15 amino acids. The CDR3, as DNA: TGCAGCGTTGAACGATCGGGAGGGAACACCGGGGAGCTGTTTTTT. It yields the protein CSVERSGGNTGELFF.

This sequence joins TRBV5-4 and TRBJ2-3, with D possibly being TRBD1 (5 bases). CDR1 is SGHNT, CDR2 YYREEE, per germline (reference sequence). V was cut by 6 bases and J by 3 bases, with 17 bases left in between. The CDR3 runs to 15 residues. CDR3 loop: CASKAEDKGTDTQYF. DNA of the CDR3: TGTGCCAGCAAAGCCGAGGACAAGGGGACAGATACGCAGTATTTT.

Of note for this clonotype: Sequence at one end of the junction differs from germline and may be a read error. CDR3 DNA sequence: TGTGCCACCAGTGACCCTAGGGCAGATGCGCAGTATTTT. It encodes CATSDPRADAQYF. This chain links TRBV24-1 with TRBJ2-3; D unclear. Germline loops: CDR1 KGHDR, CDR2 SFDVKD. The CDR3 is 13 amino acids.

The gene calls are TRBV12-3 or TRBV12-4 and TRBJ1-4, with TRBD1 as a possible D gene (5 bases). The germline V and J ends were trimmed by 5 bases and 10 bases, with 20 bases remaining between them. The CDR3 has 15 residues. The CDR3 nucleotides are TGTGCCAGCAGTGTGGGACCCGGAAACAACTTAAAACTGTTTTTT. Residues: CASSVGPGNNLKLFF.

A note on this clonotype: At one end, the junction sequence differs from germline, possibly due to a read error. The rearrangement joins TRBV4-1 to TRBJ2-1, with 11 bases aligning to TRBD2. Germline loops: CDR1 MGHRA, CDR2 YSYEKL. The length of the CDR3 is 15 residues. CDR3 residues: CASSHLAGGLYEHFF. CDR3 nucleotide sequence: TGCGCCAGCAGCCACTTAGCGGGAGGGCTCTATGAGCACTTCTTC.

This chain uses TRBV12-3 or TRBV12-4 with TRBJ2-1; the D gene is possibly TRBD2 (6 bases). The CDR3 extends over 13 amino acids. V was cut by 5 bases and J by 8 bases, with 13 bases left in between. This CDR3 reads CASSVGGTDEQFF. In nucleotides, the CDR3 is TGTGCCAGCAGTGTCGGGGGTACGGATGAGCAGTTCTTC.

Only a few counts were recorded for this clonotype. The rearrangement uses TRBV10-3 and TRBJ1-2; D might be TRBD1 (5 bases). V lost 3 bases, J lost 4 bases, and 9 bases lay in between. Germline V gene lookup returns CDR1 ENHRY and CDR2 SYGVKD. There are 13 residues in the CDR3. The DNA for the CDR3 is TGTGCCATCAGTGAACAGGCTCCCTATGGCTACACCTTC. Protein sequence: CAISEQAPYGYTF.